These 30 T cell receptor beta chains originate from one sample sequenced in a study of T cell changes during pregnancy in multiple sclerosis. TCRdb's table, derived via immunoSEQ multiplex PCR, lists solely in-frame clones and lacks some. The sample holds under 45,000 clones, roughly 90% seen once. Sequenced here: CD4+ T cells from peripheral blood mononuclear cells, sampled in the second trimester of pregnancy. Source of these receptors: a female donor with multiple sclerosis, enrolled in a pregnancy study.

The rearrangement uses TRBV4-1 and TRBJ1-1, with 8 positions matching TRBD1. The V segment lost 3 bases and the J segment 1 base; nucleotides outside the gene matches: 4. CDR1 and CDR2 (germline): MGHRA, YSYEKL. The CDR3 has 15 residues. CDR3 region: CASSQDRASNTEAFF. CDR3 in DNA: TGCGCCAGCAGCCAGGACAGGGCGTCGAACACTGAAGCTTTCTTT.

V and J are TRBV5-1 and TRBJ2-3, with 11 bases identical to TRBD1. Germline V CDR1 and CDR2: SGHRS, YFSETQ. The ends lost 6 bases at V and 3 bases at J; junction bases unmatched: 6. The CDR3 is made up of 15 amino acids. The CDR3 reads CASTTGTGGTDTQYF. The CDR3 DNA follows: TGCGCCAGCACTACAGGGACAGGGGGGACAGATACGCAGTATTTT.

The V and J genes are TRBV28 and TRBJ2-1; D perhaps matches TRBD2 (5 bases). V was shortened by 8 bases and J by 0 bases, with 14 bases between the two germline ends. There are 15 residues in the CDR3. Germline V CDR1 and CDR2: MDHEN, SYDVKM. This chain's CDR3 is CASAPSGASYNEQFF. The CDR3 nucleotides are TGTGCCAGCGCTCCGAGCGGAGCCTCCTACAATGAGCAGTTCTTC.

CDR3 DNA: TGTGCCAGCAGTGAGTCTAGCCTCTCCTGGGACAATGAGCAGTTCTTC. This codes for CASSESSLSWDNEQFF. The chain is built from TRBV25-1 and TRBJ2-1, with D possibly being TRBD2 (5 bases). Trimming cost V 3 bases and J 5 bases, with 17 bases left between them. Germline CDR1 is MGHDK and CDR2 is SYGVNS. CDR3 length: 16 residues.

On this clone: One end of the junction fails to match germline, which may point to a read error. The chain recombines TRBV18 with TRBJ1-2; the D gene is possibly TRBD1 (5 bases). Per germline, CDR1 KGHSH and CDR2 LQKENI. CDR3 size: 13 residues. The CDR3 coding sequence is TGTGCCAGCTCCCGAGACAGTAACTATGGCTGCACCTTC. It is translated as CASSRDSNYGCTF.

The chain joins TRBV5-1 to TRBJ1-2; a possible D gene is TRBD1 (6 bases). Germline loops: CDR1 SGHRS, CDR2 YFSETQ. This CDR3 spans 14 amino acids. Trimming removed 2 bases from V and 10 bases from J, with 18 bases in between. The CDR3: CASSFGQPLGDYTF. The CDR3 region has the DNA TGCGCCAGCAGCTTCGGACAGCCCCTAGGAGACTACACCTTC.

This sequence joins TRBV5-8 and TRBJ1-2, with no clear D. V shed 4 bases and J shed 0 bases, with 13 bases lying between them. The germline V gene encodes CDR1 SGHTS and CDR2 YDEGEE. CDR3 length: 15 residues. The CDR3 is CASSRLADSNYGYTF. DNA of the CDR3: TGTGCCAGCAGCAGACTTGCCGATTCTAACTATGGCTACACCTTC. Full variable domain (outside the CDR3, taken from reference TRBV5-8 and TRBJ1-2): EAGVTQSPTHLIKTRGQQATLRCSPISGHTSVYWYQQALGLGLQFLLWYDEGEERNRGNFPPRFSGRQFPNYSSELNVNALELEDSALYLCASSRLADSNYGYTFGSGTRLTVV.

The rearrangement links TRBV6-1 to TRBJ1-1; D might be TRBD1 (6 bases). The germline V gene encodes CDR1 MNHNS and CDR2 SASEGT. The CDR3 has 15 amino acids. V shed 3 bases and J shed 6 bases, with 17 bases lying between them. In nucleotides, the CDR3 is TGTGCCAGCAGTGAGAGGGAGGGGGGGGTCGCTGAAGCTTTCTTT. As protein: CASSEREGGVAEAFF.

The V gene is TRBV19, the J gene TRBJ2-3; D is ambiguous. Trimming cost V 3 bases and J 6 bases, with 13 bases left between them. The V gene's germline CDR1 is LNHDA and CDR2 SQIVND (reference sequence). This CDR3 comprises 14 residues. CDR3 coding DNA: TGTGCCAGTAGTATTCCAGGCTTAACGGATACGCAGTATTTT. This codes for CASSIPGLTDTQYF.

The chain has TRBV30 and TRBJ2-7; 11 bases are a match to TRBD1. The CDR3 contains 16 residues. Germline V gives CDR1 GTSNPN, CDR2 SVGIG (reference sequence). The J segment lost 3 bases and the V segment lost 0 bases, leaving 7 bases of the junction unmatched. The CDR3 DNA reads as TGTGCCTGGAGTGTAGGGTGGACAGGGGGCGGCTACGAGCAGTACTTC. The encoded protein is CAWSVGWTGGGYEQYF.

The genes are TRBV5-4 and TRBJ1-2; 8 bases map to TRBD1. The V gene end was trimmed by 0 bases and the J gene end by 7 bases; junction bases not matched to a gene: 11. This CDR3 is built from 16 residues. Per the germline V gene, CDR1 is SGHNT and CDR2 is YYREEE (reference sequence). The CDR3 DNA is TGTGCCAGCAGCTTGGACCCGGGACAGGTGGCGCGTGGCTACACCTTC. Translation: CASSLDPGQVARGYTF.

The rearrangement uses TRBV4-1 and TRBJ2-1; possibly TRBD2 for D (6 bases). Per the germline V gene, CDR1 is MGHRA and CDR2 is YSYEKL. The CDR3 covers 16 residues. V was pared by 10 bases and J by 0 bases, with 19 bases between. The CDR3 spells CATTGRSGFSYNEQFF. DNA of the CDR3: TGCGCCACCACCGGCCGAAGCGGGTTCTCCTACAATGAGCAGTTCTTC.

J is TRBJ1-2 and V is TRBV19; D is ambiguous. V shed 0 bases and J shed 7 bases, with 12 bases lying between them. Germline CDR1 LNHDA, CDR2 SQIVND (reference sequence). The CDR3 sequence is 14 residues long. The DNA for the CDR3 is TGTGCCAGTAGTATAGATCTTCCCCCAGGTGGCTACACCTTC. The encoded protein is CASSIDLPPGGYTF.

The chain employs TRBV6-1 and TRBJ2-3; unclear D gene. The CDR3 extends over 13 amino acids. Germline V gives CDR1 MNHNS, CDR2 SASEGT. V shed 3 bases and J shed 4 bases, with 8 bases lying between them. The CDR3 bases are TGTGCCAGCAGTGATCGGGTCGCAGATACGCAGTATTTT. Residues: CASSDRVADTQYF.

The chain joins TRBV28 to TRBJ2-1, with D tentatively TRBD1 (5 bases). The germline V gene encodes CDR1 MDHEN and CDR2 SYDVKM. CDR3 length equals 16 residues. Trimming left V 3 bases short and J 6 bases short, with 18 bases between. CDR3 in DNA: TGTGCCAGCAGTTTCGCCCCCCAGGGCGCGCTCAATGAGCAGTTCTTC. It yields the protein CASSFAPQGALNEQFF.

The chain links TRBV5-6 to TRBJ2-3; 10 bases align to TRBD2. Germline trimming cut 4 bases from V and 5 bases from J; bases unmatched to any gene: 10. Per germline, CDR1 SGHDT and CDR2 YYEEEE. The CDR3 runs 16 residues. For the CDR3, the DNA is TGTGCCAGCAGCCTTCGGACTAGCGGTTATGGAGATACGCAGTATTTT. Protein product: CASSLRTSGYGDTQYF.

CDR3 amino acids: CASSLNGYGTDTQYF. CDR3 DNA: TGTGCCAGCAGCTTAAATGGTTACGGGACAGATACGCAGTATTTT. This rearrangement joins TRBV7-3 to TRBJ2-3; D unresolved. CDR1 and CDR2 (germline): SGHTA, FQGTGA. This CDR3 is 15 amino acids long. V lost 1 base, J lost 3 bases, and 11 bases lay in between. Full variable domain (outside the CDR3, taken from reference TRBV7-3 and TRBJ2-3): GAGVSQTPSNKVTEKGKYVELRCDPISGHTALYWYRQSLGQGPEFLIYFQGTGAADDSGLPNDRFFAVRPEGSVSTLKIQRTERGDSAVYLCASSLNGYGTDTQYFGPGTRLTVL.

This rearrangement joins TRBV7-2 to TRBJ2-3; TRBD2 might be the D (6 bases). The CDR3 extends over 15 amino acids. Germline CDR1 reads SGHTA; CDR2 reads FQGNSA. V was cut by 1 base and J by 6 bases, with 14 bases left in between. The CDR3 loop reads CASSLVRLVSDTQYF. The CDR3 region has the DNA TGTGCCAGCAGCTTAGTTCGACTAGTGTCGGATACGCAGTATTTT.

The chain couples TRBV6-6 to TRBJ2-1; possibly TRBD2 for D (7 bases). Germline V gives CDR1 MNHNY, CDR2 SVGAGI (reference sequence). Deletions cut 6 bases from V and 1 base from J, with 16 bases between. The CDR3 is 16 amino acids. CDR3 amino acids: CASREGGRASYNEQFF. CDR3 bases: TGTGCCAGCAGGGAGGGGGGGAGAGCTTCCTACAATGAGCAGTTCTTC.

CDR3: CASSVQQNNQPQHF. The DNA for the CDR3 is TGTGCCAGCAGTGTACAGCAGAACAATCAGCCCCAGCATTTT. The chain joins TRBV6-1 to TRBJ1-5; D gene unclear. Germline V CDR1 and CDR2: MNHNS, SASEGT. The CDR3 spans 14 residues. Trimming shortened V by 4 bases and J by 3 bases, and 10 bases separated the two germline ends.

This sequence joins TRBV18 and TRBJ1-2; 12 bases are shared with TRBD1. CDR1 is KGHSH, CDR2 LQKENI, per germline. This CDR3 has 15 amino acids. The ends lost 4 bases at V and 7 bases at J; junction bases unmatched: 7. DNA of the CDR3: TGTGCCAGCTCACTCCCGGGACAGGGGGCAGGTGGCTACACCTTC. Its translation: CASSLPGQGAGGYTF.

This clone occurred a few times. The DNA of the CDR3 is TGTGCCTGGAGTCTACGGGGGGCGCGGGCTTTCTTT. Residues: CAWSLRGARAFF. The rearrangement joins TRBV30 to TRBJ1-1; weak D call: TRBD1 (6 bases). Trimming shortened V by 2 bases and J by 11 bases, and 15 bases separated the two germline ends. Germline V lookup: CDR1 GTSNPN, CDR2 SVGIG (reference sequence). The CDR3 has 12 amino acids.

The rearrangement uses TRBV6-1 and TRBJ1-1, with no clear D. The CDR3 has 13 residues. Per the germline V gene, CDR1 is MNHNS and CDR2 is SASEGT. Trimming took 7 bases from V and 3 from J, leaving 12 bases between them. The DNA of the CDR3 is TGTGCCAGCATACCCTATCCCGACACTGAAGCTTTCTTT. This sequence encodes CASIPYPDTEAFF.

The table lists this clone with a few counts. The chain couples TRBV7-6 to TRBJ2-7; D is ambiguous. Looked up from germline, CDR1 is SGHVS and CDR2 is FNYEAQ. The CDR3 is 15 residues long. Trimming removed 4 bases at V and 3 bases at J, with 16 bases between. The CDR3 DNA reads TGTGCCAGCAGCTCCTCTCTAAACCGAGACTACGAGCAGTACTTC. Its translation: CASSSSLNRDYEQYF.

The V and J genes are TRBV7-9 and TRBJ2-5; 8 bases match TRBD1. Germline lookup yields CDR1 SEHNR and CDR2 FQNEAQ (reference sequence). After removal of 5 bases from V and 12 bases from J, the junction contained 5 bases not matched to a gene. CDR3 length: 11 amino acids. The CDR3 spells CASSDPGQEYF. The DNA for the CDR3 is TGTGCCAGCAGCGATCCGGGACAGGAGTACTTC. The variable domain in full, with the rest retrieved from reference TRBV7-9 and TRBJ2-5, is DTGVSQNPRHKITKRGQNVTFRCDPISEHNRLYWYRQTLGQGPEFLTYFQNEAQLEKSRLLSDRFSAERPKGSFSTLEIQRTEQGDSAMYLCASSDPGQEYFGPGTRLLVL.

The chain is built from TRBV10-3 and TRBJ2-2, with TRBD2 identical over 12 bases. After removal of 8 bases from V and 0 bases from J, the junction contained 10 bases not matched to a gene. Germline CDR1 is ENHRY and CDR2 is SYGVKD. The CDR3 length is 18 residues. The CDR3 region has the DNA TGTGCCATCGGGCGGGTAGGACTAGCGGGGTCGAACACCGGGGAGCTGTTTTTT. As protein: CAIGRVGLAGSNTGELFF.

This clone occurred a few times. J is TRBJ2-7 and V is TRBV23-1, with TRBD1 matching 11 bases. TRBV23-1 is an ORF, and what it does is uncertain. V lost 0 bases to trimming and J lost 6 bases; unmatched junction nucleotides: 16. This CDR3 region has 19 residues. The CDR3 reads CASSQSNGQRDRGAGEQYF. CDR3 in DNA: TGCGCCAGCAGTCAATCGAATGGGCAAAGGGACAGGGGGGCGGGCGAGCAGTACTTC.

This clone was counted only a few times. The rearrangement uses TRBV6-1 and TRBJ2-5; 13 bases map to TRBD2. The CDR3 sequence is 15 residues long. Unmatched junction bases numbered 5, after V lost 4 bases and J lost 6 bases. CDR1 is MNHNS, CDR2 SASEGT, per germline. The CDR3, as DNA: TGTGCCAGCAGTGCCCAGACTAGCGGGAGGCAGACCCAGTACTTC. This sequence encodes CASSAQTSGRQTQYF.

The V gene is TRBV10-3, the J gene TRBJ1-5; 8 nucleotides match TRBD1. Unmatched junction bases numbered 8, after V lost 0 bases and J lost 7 bases. This CDR3 has 16 amino acids. Per the germline V gene, CDR1 is ENHRY and CDR2 is SYGVKD. In DNA form, the CDR3 reads TGTGCCATCAGTGAGTCGTCCGGGACAGGTCCCCAGCCCCAGCATTTT. Translated: CAISESSGTGPQPQHF.

V usage is TRBV28 and J usage is TRBJ2-1; 14 positions match TRBD2. The CDR3 is 16 residues long. Germline V CDR1 and CDR2: MDHEN, SYDVKM. V trimming: 4 bases; J trimming: 9 bases; junction bases outside the gene matches: 8. CDR3 residues: CASSSSGTSGRIEQFF. The CDR3 DNA follows: TGTGCCAGCAGTTCCTCCGGGACTAGCGGGAGAATTGAGCAGTTCTTC.